Shown below are 24 T cell receptor beta chains from a single sample sequenced in a study of early T cells in non-severe SARS-CoV-2 infection. MiXCR was run by TCRdb on the 5' RACE reads, yielding one entry per CDR3 protein. This sample has under 95,000 distinct CDR3 sequences; approximately 12% occur once, and the top ten carry roughly 3.1%. The material sequenced was whole blood. Every receptor here comes from an adult who was a healthcare worker with PCR-confirmed SARS-CoV-2 infection or an uninfected control (not recorded which).

Only a few counts were recorded for this clonotype. V and J are TRBV11-2 and TRBJ2-3; a possible D gene is TRBD1 (6 bases). The CDR3 totals 14 residues. Germline CDR1 reads SGHAT; CDR2 reads FQNNGV. V was cut by 5 bases and J by 9 bases, with 18 bases left in between. The CDR3 DNA follows: TGTGCCAGCAGCCCAAGCTCCAGGGGAGACACGCAGTATTTT. Its translation: CASSPSSRGDTQYF.

This clonotype was seen more than once but under ten times. V is TRBV12-2 and J is TRBJ2-7; the table's D call TRBD1 went unverified against the DNA. TRBV12-2 is tagged as a pseudogene. The CDR3 loop spans 16 amino acids. The chain's CDR3 is CASRYKPGQGEDEQYF. The DNA of the CDR3 is TGTGCAAGTCGGTATAAACCGGGACAGGGAGAAGACGAGCAGTACTTC.

There are many counts of this clonotype. The J gene is TRBJ1-6, the V gene TRBV6-5; unclear D gene. V gave up 1 base and J gave up 5 bases, with 9 bases separating them. The CDR3 consists of 15 residues. From germline, CDR1 is MNHEY and CDR2 SVGAGI. The CDR3, as DNA: TGTGCCAGCAGTTACTTGAGGGAGGATAATTCACCCCTCCACTTT. This codes for CASSYLREDNSPLHF.

The chain combines TRBV28 with TRBJ2-1; no clear D gene. V lost 6 bases, J lost 1 base, and 16 bases lay in between. Germline values: CDR1 MDHEN, CDR2 SYDVKM. This CDR3 region has 16 residues. This chain's CDR3 is CASSPGYVGSYNEQFF. The CDR3 nucleotides read TGTGCCAGCAGCCCCGGGTATGTGGGATCCTACAATGAGCAGTTCTTC. The variable domain in full, with the rest retrieved from reference TRBV28 and TRBJ2-1, is DVKVTQSSRYLVKRTGEKVFLECVQDMDHENMFWYRQDPGLGLRLIYFSYDVKMKEKGDIPEGYSVSREKKERFSLILESASTNQTSMYLCASSPGYVGSYNEQFFGPGTRLTVL.

This clonotype was observed many times. The V call is TRBV7-6, the J call TRBJ2-2; D is undetermined. The V gene's germline CDR1 is SGHVS and CDR2 FNYEAQ. The CDR3 spans 12 residues. Trimming left V 2 bases short and J 5 bases short, with 3 bases between. The CDR3 bases are TGTGCCAGCAGCTTACAAACCGGGGAGCTGTTTTTT. Residues: CASSLQTGELFF.

This clonotype has only a few counts. The J gene is TRBJ2-1, the V gene TRBV30, with TRBD2 matching 12 bases. The germline CDR1 and CDR2 sequences are GTSNPN and SVGIG (reference sequence). Losses at the gene ends were 1 base for V and 9 bases for J; bases not matched to a gene: 7. The CDR3 is 15 residues long. CDR3 sequence reads: CAWSGLAGGWSEQFF. The CDR3 region has the DNA TGTGCCTGGAGTGGGCTAGCGGGAGGGTGGAGTGAGCAGTTCTTC. Full variable domain (remainder filled in from reference TRBV30 and TRBJ2-1): SQTIHQWPATLVQPVGSPLSLECTVEGTSNPNLYWYRQAAGRGLQLLFYSVGIGQISSEVPQNLSASRPQDRQFILSSKKLLLSDSGFYLCAWSGLAGGWSEQFFGPGTRLTVL.

The V call is TRBV9, the J call TRBJ2-5; 7 nucleotides line up with TRBD1. V shed 4 bases, J shed 5 bases, and the junction held 11 bases outside the gene matches. Germline-derived CDR1 and CDR2 are SGDLS and YYNGEE. CDR3 length: 15 amino acids. CDR3 sequence: CASSLTGTAEETQYF. The CDR3 bases are TGTGCCAGCAGCTTAACCGGGACAGCGGAGGAGACCCAGTACTTC.

For this clonotype: A much more abundant neighbour one base away suggests this may be a read error. The chain carries TRBV14 and TRBJ2-1; 8 positions match TRBD1. This CDR3 region has 15 residues. Germline CDR1 and CDR2: SGHDN and FVKESK. Written as DNA, the CDR3 is TGTGCCAGGAGCCGTGACAGGGGCCCCTACAATGAGCAGTTCTTC. Its protein is CARSRDRGPYNEQFF.

The chain employs TRBV12-3 or TRBV12-4 and TRBJ1-1, with a weak D call TRBD1 (5 bases). This CDR3 has 13 residues. V lost 4 bases and J lost 5, with 11 bases in between. CDR3 DNA: TGTGCCAGCAGTTGGGGGGTACGGACTGAAGCTTTCTTT. The encoded protein is CASSWGVRTEAFF.

The rearrangement joins TRBV7-9 to TRBJ2-1, with 7 bases aligning to TRBD1. Per germline, CDR1 SEHNR and CDR2 FQNEAQ (reference sequence). The CDR3 has 16 residues. With 4 bases clipped from V and 10 bases from J, the junction kept 16 bases outside the gene matches. For the CDR3, the DNA is TGTGCCAGCAGCTCACCGGGACAGCGCGGACTGAAGGAGCAGTTCTTC. It codes for CASSSPGQRGLKEQFF.

V is TRBV2 and J is TRBJ2-7; 7 bases agree with TRBD2. CDR1 is SNHLY, CDR2 FYNNEI, per germline. J was trimmed by 5 bases and V by 4 bases; bases with no gene match: 11. This CDR3 is 15 amino acids long. In DNA, the CDR3 is TGTGCCAGCAGTGCGGAACCCGGGACTACAGACGAGCAGTACTTC. Amino acid sequence: CASSAEPGTTDEQYF.

The V and J genes are TRBV7-8 and TRBJ2-7; D gene uncertain. Germline V gene sequence: CDR1 SGHVS, CDR2 FQNEAQ. The V and J ends lost 3 bases and 4 bases respectively, with 4 bases between them. CDR3 size: 11 residues. The CDR3 is CASSFAYEQYF. CDR3 bases: TGTGCCAGCAGCTTCGCTTACGAGCAGTACTTC.

This clonotype has a count of ten or more. DNA of the CDR3: TGTGCCACCGCCCTCGTTCGGGGGGATACGCAGTATTTT. Translated: CATALVRGDTQYF. V is TRBV19 and J is TRBJ2-3, with a weak D call TRBD2 (6 bases). The CDR3 has 13 residues. V was shortened by 10 bases and J by 6 bases, with 17 bases between the two germline ends. The germline gives CDR1 LNHDA, CDR2 SQIVND (reference sequence).

This clonotype was seen many times. V is TRBV5-1 and J is TRBJ2-6, with no clear D. V was clipped by 4 bases and J by 4 bases, with 9 bases between them. This CDR3 spans 14 amino acids. CDR1 and CDR2 from the germline V gene are SGHRS and YFSETQ. The CDR3 here is CASSLFPGANVLTF. The DNA for the CDR3 is TGCGCCAGCAGCCTCTTTCCGGGGGCCAACGTCCTGACTTTC.

Here the CDR3 DNA reads TGCGCCAGCAGCCTACCGGGACAGGGCCCCTATGGCTACACCTTC. Protein: CASSLPGQGPYGYTF. The chain joins TRBV5-1 to TRBJ1-2, with 9 bases lining up with TRBD1. CDR1 and CDR2 (germline): SGHRS, YFSETQ. With V trimmed by 4 bases and J by 4 bases, 8 bases remained unmatched. The CDR3 totals 15 residues.

This clonotype was seen a few times. At one of its ends the junction is not consistent with the germline gene, which may arise from a read error. The chain links TRBV20-1 to TRBJ2-7; TRBD1 might be the D (5 bases). This CDR3 is 12 amino acids long. Germline-derived CDR1 and CDR2 are DFQATT and SNEGSKA (reference sequence). DNA of the CDR3: TGCAGTGCTAGAGATATTGGGGCTAGGACGCGATTC. This gives the protein CSARDIGARTRF.

This clonotype was recorded many times. V is TRBV11-2 and J is TRBJ2-4, with D perhaps TRBD1 (6 bases). Trimming removed 3 bases from V and 14 bases from J, with 14 bases in between. Germline assignment: CDR1 SGHAT and CDR2 FQNNGV. This CDR3 contains 12 residues. CDR3 sequence (DNA): TGTGCCAGCAGCTTGCACAGGGAGACTGAGTACTTC. Its translation is CASSLHRETEYF.

J is TRBJ1-5 and V is TRBV2; weak D call: TRBD1 (5 bases). The V end was cut by 1 base, the J end by 3 bases, with 10 bases between. This CDR3 has 15 residues. Germline assignment: CDR1 SNHLY and CDR2 FYNNEI. CDR3 DNA sequence: TGTGCCAGCAGTGAAGGGTTGACAGCCAATCAGCCCCAGCATTTT. Protein product: CASSEGLTANQPQHF.

This clonotype was detected many times. The genes are TRBV7-9 and TRBJ1-1; tentative D call: TRBD1 (6 bases). In germline, CDR1 is SEHNR, CDR2 FQNEAQ (reference sequence). The CDR3 is made up of 14 amino acids. Trimming removed 6 bases from V and 3 bases from J, with 14 bases in between. The CDR3 region has the DNA TGTGCCAGCAGGCCACTACAGGGTGACACTGAAGCTTTCTTT. It specifies CASRPLQGDTEAFF.

This clonotype was seen a few times. The chain carries TRBV28 and TRBJ2-1; 11 bases align to TRBD2. The germline V gene encodes CDR1 MDHEN and CDR2 SYDVKM. The CDR3 is made up of 15 amino acids. The J segment lost 4 bases and the V segment lost 6 bases, leaving 5 bases of the junction unmatched. Written as DNA, the CDR3 is TGTGCCAGCAGGCCAACTAGCGGGGGATACAATGAGCAGTTCTTC. This sequence encodes CASRPTSGGYNEQFF.

The CDR3 DNA sequence: TGTGCCAGCAGCCAAGATCAAGCCAAAAACATTCAGTACTTC. Translating it yields CASSQDQAKNIQYF. The chain recombines TRBV3-1 with TRBJ2-4, with D uncertain. CDR3 length: 14 residues. From germline, CDR1 is LGHDT and CDR2 YNNKEL (reference sequence). Deletions cut 0 bases from V and 0 bases from J, with 3 bases between. The full variable domain, with the rest looked up from reference TRBV3-1 and TRBJ2-4, is DTAVSQTPKYLVTQMGNDKSIKCEQNLGHDTMYWYKQDSKKFLKIMFSYNNKELIINETVPNRFSPKSPDKAHLNLHINSLELGDSAVYFCASSQDQAKNIQYFGAGTRLSVL.

This clonotype was seen only a few times. The rearrangement links TRBV7-9 to TRBJ1-1, with a weak D call TRBD1 (6 bases). The CDR3 has 13 residues. The V gene lost 8 bases and the J gene lost 4 bases, with 14 bases spanning the gap. The V gene's germline CDR1 is SEHNR and CDR2 FQNEAQ (reference sequence). CDR3 amino acids: CASAVRGSTEAFF. The CDR3 DNA reads as TGTGCCAGCGCGGTGAGGGGGAGCACTGAAGCTTTCTTT.

This clonotype was seen a handful of times. The chain links TRBV29-1 to TRBJ2-7; TRBD2 matches at 7 bases. The CDR3 extends over 13 amino acids. The V segment lost 4 bases and the J segment 0 bases; nucleotides outside the gene matches: 3. The germline V gene encodes CDR1 SQVTM and CDR2 ANQGSEA. The CDR3 is CSVAGGSSYEQYF. In nucleotides, the CDR3 is TGCAGCGTTGCGGGCGGGAGCTCCTACGAGCAGTACTTC.

This clonotype has more than one count but fewer than ten. The chain is built from TRBV6-1 and TRBJ1-4; 9 nucleotides match TRBD1. CDR3 size: 14 residues. With V trimmed by 6 bases and J by 5 bases, 4 bases remained unmatched. CDR1 MNHNS and CDR2 SASEGT come from the germline V gene. CDR3 amino acids: CASSWTGENEKLFF. The CDR3 nucleotides are TGTGCCAGCAGCTGGACAGGGGAGAATGAAAAACTGTTTTTT.